The 3 T cell receptor beta chains in this list originate from one sample, sequenced in a study of T cell responses to AZD1222 COVID-19 vaccine. This table comes from immunoSEQ multiplex PCR, and its TCRdb copy is limited to in-frame clones, with some not included. The table shows 100,000 to 150,000 clones, with 80% to 95% occurring only once. This material consisted of peripheral blood, taken 28 days after the second AZD1222 dose. The receptors were sampled from an adult who received the AZD1222 COVID-19 vaccine.

V usage is TRBV7-8 and J usage is TRBJ1-2; the D gene is possibly TRBD1 (5 bases). The CDR3 is made up of 14 amino acids. Trimming pared 1 base from V and 3 bases from J, leaving 9 bases between. CDR1 SGHVS and CDR2 FQNEAQ come from the germline V gene. In DNA form, the CDR3 reads TGTGCCAGCAGCTTAGTGCAGGGCCACTATGGCTACACCTTC. Its protein product is CASSLVQGHYGYTF.

This clone was observed a few times. This chain uses TRBV29-1 with TRBJ1-2; 7 bases map to TRBD1. CDR1 and CDR2 (germline): SQVTM, ANQGSEA. The trim removed 1 base at V and 3 bases at J, leaving 8 bases unmatched. This CDR3 region has 15 residues. The CDR3 reads CSVEGTGRADYGYTF. The CDR3 nucleotides read TGCAGCGTTGAAGGGACAGGTAGGGCGGACTATGGCTACACCTTC.

The chain couples TRBV4-1 to TRBJ2-1; 9 bases align to TRBD2. Germline values: CDR1 MGHRA, CDR2 YSYEKL. Losses at the gene ends were 1 base for V and 8 bases for J; bases not matched to a gene: 12. The CDR3 has 17 amino acids. The CDR3 spells CASSQGHAGTSRDEQFF. The CDR3 nucleotides read TGCGCCAGCAGCCAAGGGCACGCCGGGACTAGCCGGGATGAGCAGTTCTTC.